This TCR beta chain was sequenced during a study of blood T cell repertoires in COVID-19. Study processing details: The assay estimated nucleated cells by amplifying reference gene primers. Generated by immunoSEQ multiplex PCR, the TCRdb table keeps only in-frame clones and is missing some. V and J calls and clone size come straight from that table; D and trimming were deduced from the DNA. The sample lists approximately 100,000 clones, more than 60% occurring once. With V trimmed by 4 bases and J by 6 bases, 4 bases remained unmatched. CDR3 length: 14 residues. CDR1 MNHEY and CDR2 SMNVEV come from the germline V gene (reference sequence).

This sequence joins TRBV27 and TRBJ2-1; 9 nucleotides agree with TRBD1. Material for sequencing was peripheral blood. The sequence derives from a man aged 65 to 85 with acute or convalescent COVID-19. The CDR3: CASSWTGARNEQFF. CDR3 sequence (DNA): TGTGCCAGCAGTTGGACAGGGGCTCGCAATGAGCAGTTCTTC.